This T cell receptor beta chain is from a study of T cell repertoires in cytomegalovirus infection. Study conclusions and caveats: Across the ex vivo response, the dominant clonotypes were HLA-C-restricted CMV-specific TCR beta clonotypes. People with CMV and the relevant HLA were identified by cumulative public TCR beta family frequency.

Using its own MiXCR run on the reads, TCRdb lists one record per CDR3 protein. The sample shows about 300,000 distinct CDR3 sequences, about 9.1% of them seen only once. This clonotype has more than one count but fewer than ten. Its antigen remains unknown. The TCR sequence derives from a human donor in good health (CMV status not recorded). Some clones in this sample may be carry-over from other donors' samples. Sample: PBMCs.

As DNA, the CDR3 is TGCAGCGCCGTTTGGTTGCCCGGAGAGGCTGGAAACACCATATATTTT. It yields the protein CSAVWLPGEAGNTIYF. V and J are TRBV29-1 and TRBJ1-3, with D unclear. The CDR3 is 16 residues long. Germline assignment: CDR1 SQVTM and CDR2 ANQGSEA. Trimming took 7 bases from V and 2 from J, leaving 21 bases between them.